This T cell receptor (beta chain) was documented in a study of blood T cell repertoires in COVID-19. Trimming cost V 0 bases and J 0 bases, with 6 bases left between them. The CDR3 runs 14 residues. CDR1 and CDR2 from the germline V gene are LGHDT and YNNKEL (reference sequence). Sequencing used immunoSEQ multiplex PCR; TCRdb keeps in-frame clones, though not all of them. The sample has 30,000 to 40,000 clones; 74% are singletons. The TCR sequence derives from a man aged 65-85 years with COVID-19, enrolled during active disease. The specimen was peripheral blood. The V call is TRBV3-1 (or the pseudogene TRBV3-2), the J call TRBJ2-7; D is undetermined. The CDR3 reads CASSQDHGSYEQYF. The CDR3, as DNA: TGTGCCAGCAGCCAAGATCACGGCTCCTACGAGCAGTACTTC.